The 18 T cell receptor beta chains listed next were all sequenced from one sample in a study of blood T cell repertoires in COVID-19. Method: immunoSEQ multiplex PCR; TCRdb's copy keeps in-frame clones and lacks some. The sample shows approximately 170,000 clones, approximately 87% of them seen only once. The sequenced sample consisted of peripheral blood. The receptors were sampled from a woman in her seventies with acute or convalescent COVID-19.

This chain uses TRBV3-1 (or the pseudogene TRBV3-2) with TRBJ1-6, with D unresolved. Germline V gene lookup returns CDR1 LGHDT and CDR2 YNNKEL (reference sequence). CDR3 size: 15 residues. Trimming pared 1 base from V and 10 bases from J, leaving 14 bases between. This chain's CDR3 is CASSQGPGKNSPLHF. In DNA, the CDR3 is TGTGCCAGCAGCCAAGGGCCGGGGAAAAACTCACCCCTCCACTTT.

The V gene is TRBV2, the J gene TRBJ2-3, with 14 bases that match TRBD2. Germline trimming cut 6 bases from V and 5 bases from J; bases unmatched to any gene: 10. The CDR3 totals 17 residues. CDR1 and CDR2 (germline): SNHLY, FYNNEI. The CDR3 DNA reads as TGTGCCAGCAGAGGGACTAGCGGGAGTACGTTTCGAGATACGCAGTATTTT. Residues: CASRGTSGSTFRDTQYF.

The CDR3 DNA reads TGTGCCAGCAGTCCCCAGGAAAAGACCCAGTACTTC. Protein: CASSPQEKTQYF. J is TRBJ2-5 and V is TRBV3-1 (or the pseudogene TRBV3-2); D uncertain. The CDR3 spans 12 residues. Germline V gene sequence: CDR1 LGHDT, CDR2 YNNKEL (reference sequence). The V end lost 6 bases, the J end lost 6 bases, and 11 bases lay between the germline ends.

The chain combines TRBV6-2 or TRBV6-3 with TRBJ2-7; 9 positions agree with TRBD2. V shed 0 bases, J shed 7 bases, and the junction held 13 bases outside the gene matches. The CDR3 spans 17 residues. Per the germline V gene, CDR1 is MNHEY and CDR2 is SVGEGT. CDR3 nucleotides: TGTGCCAGCAGTTACTCGAGGTCTGGCGGGGGGGCCGGTGAGCAGTACTTC. Its translation: CASSYSRSGGGAGEQYF.

The count of this clone is one. The rearrangement joins TRBV9 to TRBJ2-1; D is perhaps TRBD2 (6 bases). The CDR3 extends over 15 amino acids. Deletions cut 1 base from V and 8 bases from J, with 16 bases between. The germline CDR1 and CDR2 sequences are SGDLS and YYNGEE. The CDR3 here is CASSVNSGLGDEQFF. The CDR3 nucleotides read TGTGCCAGCAGCGTAAACAGCGGGTTAGGGGATGAGCAGTTCTTC.

The chain is built from TRBV10-3 and TRBJ1-1; tentative D call: TRBD1 (5 bases). The CDR3 is 11 amino acids. Trimming removed 4 bases from V and 8 bases from J, with 8 bases in between. Germline lookup yields CDR1 ENHRY and CDR2 SYGVKD. The CDR3 is CAISVQGEAFF. As DNA, the CDR3 is TGTGCCATCAGTGTTCAGGGAGAAGCTTTCTTT.

This chain joins TRBV2 and TRBJ2-3, with TRBD2 identical over 10 bases. The CDR3 spans 16 residues. CDR1 is SNHLY, CDR2 FYNNEI, per germline. The V and J ends lost 3 bases and 4 bases, in that order; junction bases with no gene match: 7. CDR3 residues: CASSESSGRRSDTQYF. CDR3 in DNA: TGTGCCAGCAGTGAGTCTAGCGGGAGACGTTCAGATACGCAGTATTTT.

This rearrangement joins TRBV5-6 to TRBJ1-4, with 8 bases aligning to TRBD1. The ends lost 4 bases at V and 8 bases at J; junction bases unmatched: 10. The CDR3 loop spans 15 amino acids. Germline lookup yields CDR1 SGHDT and CDR2 YYEEEE. The CDR3 region has the DNA TGTGCCAGCAGCGTCAGGACAGGGCTAGGGGAAAAACTGTTTTTT. Protein sequence: CASSVRTGLGEKLFF.

This clone was seen only once. J is TRBJ2-4 and V is TRBV24-1, with a possible D match to TRBD1 (6 bases). CDR3 size: 13 residues. With 4 bases removed from V and 5 bases from J, the gap between germline ends came to 8 bases. The germline V gene has CDR1 KGHDR and CDR2 SFDVKD. CDR3 sequence reads: CATSEGAQNIQYF. DNA of the CDR3: TGTGCCACCAGTGAGGGGGCACAAAACATTCAGTACTTC.

This chain connects TRBV20-1 to TRBJ2-1; TRBD1 aligns across 7 bases. The CDR3 totals 16 residues. Trimming removed 3 bases from V and 0 bases from J; junction bases left unmatched: 8. Germline V CDR1 and CDR2: DFQATT, SNEGSKA (reference sequence). The CDR3 protein is CSASEGAGISYNEQFF. CDR3 DNA: TGCAGTGCTAGTGAGGGGGCCGGAATCTCCTACAATGAGCAGTTCTTC.

The chain is built from TRBV6-4 and TRBJ1-6, with D tentatively TRBD1 (5 bases). The V end was cut by 3 bases, the J end by 7 bases, with 13 bases between. Germline V CDR1 and CDR2: MRHNA, SNTAGT. This CDR3 contains 15 residues. The CDR3 is CASSESGRGNSPLHF. CDR3 nucleotide sequence: TGTGCCAGCAGTGAGTCGGGACGGGGGAATTCACCCCTCCACTTT.

V usage is TRBV3-1 (or the pseudogene TRBV3-2) and J usage is TRBJ2-7, with 15 bases lining up with TRBD2. CDR1 and CDR2 (germline): LGHDT, YNNKEL (reference sequence). This CDR3 comprises 16 residues. V lost 1 base to trimming and J lost 6 bases; unmatched junction nucleotides: 4. The CDR3: CASSQALGLAGGEQYF. The CDR3 DNA follows: TGTGCCAGCAGCCAAGCCTTGGGACTAGCGGGGGGCGAGCAGTACTTC.

J is TRBJ2-2 and V is TRBV4-3; D not certain. CDR3 length: 15 amino acids. Trimming left V 1 base short and J 0 bases short, with 6 bases between. Germline assignment: CDR1 LGHNA and CDR2 YSLEER. CDR3 residues: CASSQVQTNTGELFF. The CDR3 DNA is TGCGCCAGCAGCCAAGTCCAGACGAACACCGGGGAGCTGTTTTTT.

The V and J genes are TRBV18 and TRBJ1-4; D is uncertain. CDR1 and CDR2 (germline): KGHSH, LQKENI. The V end lost 2 bases, the J end lost 2 bases, and 6 bases lay between the germline ends. This CDR3 is 14 amino acids long. CDR3 residues: CASSPGRTNEKLFF. CDR3 nucleotides: TGTGCCAGCTCACCAGGGAGGACTAATGAAAAACTGTTTTTT.

The chain uses TRBV6-2 or TRBV6-3 and TRBJ2-1; 12 bases line up with TRBD2. J gave up 5 bases and V 4 bases, and 9 bases lay outside the gene matches. CDR1 and CDR2 from the germline V gene are MNHEY and SVGEGT. The CDR3 covers 17 residues. CDR3 loop: CASSFQLAGGPHNEQFF. The CDR3 bases are TGTGCCAGCAGTTTTCAGCTAGCGGGGGGGCCACACAATGAGCAGTTCTTC.

The chain has TRBV27 and TRBJ2-7; 7 bases map to TRBD1. The J segment lost 4 bases and the V segment lost 5 bases, leaving 8 bases of the junction unmatched. Germline V gene lookup returns CDR1 MNHEY and CDR2 SMNVEV (reference sequence). The CDR3 sequence is 14 residues long. CDR3 nucleotide sequence: TGTGCCAGCAGTAAGGGACAGCGACCTTACGAGCAGTACTTC. Translation gives CASSKGQRPYEQYF.

This clone has only one observation. The J gene is TRBJ1-1, the V gene TRBV19; 10 positions agree with TRBD1. The CDR3 loop spans 15 amino acids. V shed 7 bases and J 0 bases; nucleotides not matched to a gene: 5. Germline V gene data show CDR1 as LNHDA and CDR2 as SQIVND (reference sequence). CDR3 coding DNA: TGTGCCAGTACCCCGGGACAGGGGTTGAACACTGAAGCTTTCTTT. This sequence encodes CASTPGQGLNTEAFF.

The chain is built from TRBV4-1 and TRBJ2-7; the D gene is possibly TRBD1 (5 bases). Germline V lookup: CDR1 MGHRA, CDR2 YSYEKL. This CDR3 spans 14 amino acids. The V gene lost 6 bases and the J gene lost 7 bases, with 19 bases spanning the gap. CDR3 protein: CASRSMTTGGEQYF. CDR3 in DNA: TGCGCCAGCAGGTCAATGACCACAGGTGGGGAGCAGTACTTC.